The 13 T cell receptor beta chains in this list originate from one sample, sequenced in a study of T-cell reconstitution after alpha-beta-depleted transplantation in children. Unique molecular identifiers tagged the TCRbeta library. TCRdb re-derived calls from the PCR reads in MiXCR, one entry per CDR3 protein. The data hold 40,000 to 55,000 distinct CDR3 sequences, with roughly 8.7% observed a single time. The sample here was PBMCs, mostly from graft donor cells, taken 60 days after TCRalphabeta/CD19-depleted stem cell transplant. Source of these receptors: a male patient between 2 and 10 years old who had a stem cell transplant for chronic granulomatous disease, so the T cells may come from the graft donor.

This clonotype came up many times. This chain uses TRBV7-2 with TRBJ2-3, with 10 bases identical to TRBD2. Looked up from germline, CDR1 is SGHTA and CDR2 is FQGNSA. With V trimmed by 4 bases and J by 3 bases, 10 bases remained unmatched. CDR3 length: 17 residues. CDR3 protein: CASSSQNLAGVTDTQYF. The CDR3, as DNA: TGTGCCAGCAGCTCACAAAACCTAGCGGGAGTTACAGATACGCAGTATTTT.

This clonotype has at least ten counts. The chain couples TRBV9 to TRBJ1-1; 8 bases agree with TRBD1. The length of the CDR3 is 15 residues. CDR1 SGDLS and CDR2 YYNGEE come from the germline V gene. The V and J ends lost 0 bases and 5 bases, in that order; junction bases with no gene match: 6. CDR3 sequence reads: CASSVGQGIKTEAFF. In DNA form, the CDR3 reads TGTGCCAGCAGCGTAGGACAGGGGATTAAGACTGAAGCTTTCTTT.

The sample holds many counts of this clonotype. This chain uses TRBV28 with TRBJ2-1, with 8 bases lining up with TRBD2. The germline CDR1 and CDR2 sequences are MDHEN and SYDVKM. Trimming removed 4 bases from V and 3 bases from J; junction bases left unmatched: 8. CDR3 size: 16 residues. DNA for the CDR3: TGTGCCAGCAGTTCCGGGAGGCTAGCGGGCTACAATGAGCAGTTCTTC. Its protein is CASSSGRLAGYNEQFF.

The CDR3 coding sequence is TGCAGTGCTAGAGATCCGGGGACAGGGAATTCACCCCTCCACTTT. Translation gives CSARDPGTGNSPLHF. The rearrangement joins TRBV20-1 to TRBJ1-6, with TRBD1 matching 9 bases. Trimming took 0 bases from V and 7 from J; bases not matched to a gene: 4. Looked up from germline, CDR1 is DFQATT and CDR2 is SNEGSKA (reference sequence). The CDR3 length is 15 residues.

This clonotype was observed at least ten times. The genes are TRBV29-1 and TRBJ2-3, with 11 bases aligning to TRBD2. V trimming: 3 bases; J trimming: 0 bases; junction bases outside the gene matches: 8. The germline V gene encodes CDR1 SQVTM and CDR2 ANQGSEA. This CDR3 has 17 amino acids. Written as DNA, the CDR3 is TGCAGCGTTGACTGGGGACTAGCGGTTTCTAGCACAGATACGCAGTATTTT. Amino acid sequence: CSVDWGLAVSSTDTQYF.

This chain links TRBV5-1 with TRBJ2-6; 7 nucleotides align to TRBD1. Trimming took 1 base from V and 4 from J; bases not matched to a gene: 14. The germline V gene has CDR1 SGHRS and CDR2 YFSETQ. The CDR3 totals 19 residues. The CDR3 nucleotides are TGCGCCAGCAGCTTGCGACAGGGTGGTATTTTGTCAGGGGCCAACGTCCTGACTTTC. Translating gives CASSLRQGGILSGANVLTF.

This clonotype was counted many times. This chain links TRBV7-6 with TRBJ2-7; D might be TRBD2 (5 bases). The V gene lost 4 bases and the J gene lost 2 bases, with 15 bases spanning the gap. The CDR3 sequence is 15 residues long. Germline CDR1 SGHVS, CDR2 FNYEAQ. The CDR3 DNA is TGTGCCAGCAGCTCGAGGAGCGGAGCACCCTACGAGCAGTACTTC. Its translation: CASSSRSGAPYEQYF. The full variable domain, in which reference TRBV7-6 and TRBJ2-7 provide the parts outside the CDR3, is GAGVSQSPRYKVTKRGQDVALRCDPISGHVSLYWYRQALGQGPEFLTYFNYEAQQDKSGLPNDRFSAERPEGSISTLTIQRTEQRDSAMYRCASSSRSGAPYEQYFGPGTRLTVT.

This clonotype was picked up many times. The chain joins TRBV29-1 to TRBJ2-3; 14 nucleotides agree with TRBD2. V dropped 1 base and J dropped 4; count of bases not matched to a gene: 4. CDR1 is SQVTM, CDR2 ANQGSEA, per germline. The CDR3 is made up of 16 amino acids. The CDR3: CSVEAGTSGRSDTQYF. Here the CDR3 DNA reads TGCAGCGTTGAAGCCGGGACTAGCGGGAGATCAGATACGCAGTATTTT.

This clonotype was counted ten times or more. The CDR3 nucleotides read TGTGCCAGCAGTGTAGGTCAGGGGAACACTGAAGCTTTCTTT. It is translated as CASSVGQGNTEAFF. The chain has TRBV25-1 and TRBJ1-1; D possibly corresponds to TRBD1 (5 bases). This CDR3 has 14 residues. Looked up from germline, CDR1 is MGHDK and CDR2 is SYGVNS. Trimming took 4 bases from V and 1 from J, leaving 10 bases between them.

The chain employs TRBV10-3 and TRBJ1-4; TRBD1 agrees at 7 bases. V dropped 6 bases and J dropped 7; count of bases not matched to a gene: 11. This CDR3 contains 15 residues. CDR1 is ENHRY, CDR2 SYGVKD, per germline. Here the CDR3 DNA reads TGTGCCATCAGCGGACAGGACGGAGTAGGTGAAAAACTGTTTTTT. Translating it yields CAISGQDGVGEKLFF.

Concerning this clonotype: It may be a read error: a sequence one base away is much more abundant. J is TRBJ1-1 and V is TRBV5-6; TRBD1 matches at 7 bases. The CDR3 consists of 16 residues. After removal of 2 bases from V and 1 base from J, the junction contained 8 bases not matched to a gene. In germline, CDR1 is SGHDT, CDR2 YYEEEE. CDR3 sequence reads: CASSLFVGTANTEAFF. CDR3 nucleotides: TGTGCCAGCAGCTTATTTGTCGGGACAGCGAACACTGAAGCTTTCTTT.

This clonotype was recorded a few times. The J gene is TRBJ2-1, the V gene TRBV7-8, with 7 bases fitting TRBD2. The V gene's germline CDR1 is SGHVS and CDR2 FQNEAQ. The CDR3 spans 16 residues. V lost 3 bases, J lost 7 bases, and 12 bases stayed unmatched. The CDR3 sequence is CASSFGGRERVNEQFF. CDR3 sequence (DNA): TGTGCCAGCAGCTTCGGAGGGAGGGAAAGGGTAAATGAGCAGTTCTTC.

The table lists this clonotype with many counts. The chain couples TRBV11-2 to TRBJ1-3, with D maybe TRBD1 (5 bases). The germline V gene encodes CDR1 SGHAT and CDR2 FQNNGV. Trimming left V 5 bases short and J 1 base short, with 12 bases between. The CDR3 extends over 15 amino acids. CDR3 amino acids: CASSPGIVSGNTIYF. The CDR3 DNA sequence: TGTGCCAGCAGCCCAGGGATCGTATCTGGAAACACCATATATTTT.